The T cell receptor beta chain described here comes from a study of blood T cell repertoires in COVID-19. Study context: The analysed material was cDNA or gDNA that came from T cells, B-cell-depleted T cells, or PBMCs.

In germline, CDR1 is SGHNT, CDR2 YYREEE (reference sequence). Trimming removed 4 bases at V and 0 bases at J, with 17 bases between. The CDR3 has 17 residues. Clones were read by immunoSEQ multiplex PCR, and TCRdb kept only the in-frame ones, dropping some. Of approximately 270,000 clones in the sample, roughly nine tenths were seen once. The specimen sequenced was peripheral blood. The chain has TRBV5-4 and TRBJ1-3; a weak D match, TRBD1 (5 bases). The clonotype comes from a man between 50 and 59 years old with acute or convalescent COVID-19. This chain's CDR3 is CASSPGGLLSSGNTIYF. The CDR3 nucleotides are TGTGCCAGCAGCCCCGGGGGACTGCTGAGCTCTGGAAACACCATATATTTT.